This is a list of T cell receptor beta chains from one sample in a study of response to subunit inactivated influenza vaccine. From the RT-PCR reads, TCRdb called clonotypes with MiXCR, one entry per CDR3 protein. Among 600,000 to 850,000 distinct CDR3 sequences, about 15% were seen once, and the ten largest hold 6% to 9.5%. Sequences were derived from PBMCs from blood, sampled about 14 days before vaccination. The receptors shown here come from a man in his fifties who received an inactivated influenza vaccine. Both conserved end residues are part of each CDR3. A D gene is named only where the DNA matches it firmly. Clone size is given for some rows only: seen once, a few or many times, or a class if the clone is expanded.

abundance: .
d_gene: .
j_gene: TRBJ2-3
v_gene: TRBV7-8
CDR3nt: TGTGCCAGCAGCCGTGGTCGTAATTTAGTCGGCGATACGCAGTATTTT
CDR3aa: CASSRGRNLVGDTQYF

abundance: few
d_gene: TRBD1
j_gene: TRBJ1-1
v_gene: TRBV5-6
CDR3nt: TGTGCCAGCAGCTTAACCGGGACAGGGCTATTGGGCACTGAAGCTTTCTTT
CDR3aa: CASSLTGTGLLGTEAFF

abundance: .
d_gene: TRBD2
j_gene: TRBJ2-6
v_gene: TRBV12-3/TRBV12-4
CDR3nt: TGTGCCAGCAGCAAGGGACTAGCGGGCTCTGGGGCCAACGTCCTGACTTTC
CDR3aa: CASSKGLAGSGANVLTF

abundance: .
d_gene: .
j_gene: TRBJ2-3
v_gene: TRBV18
CDR3nt: TGTGCCAGCTCACCGGGGGGCGCCTGGACAGATACGCAGTATTTT
CDR3aa: CASSPGGAWTDTQYF

abundance: .
d_gene: .
j_gene: TRBJ2-3
v_gene: TRBV3-1
CDR3nt: TGTGCCAGCAGCCCCTACGGGGACACGCAGTATTTT
CDR3aa: CASSPYGDTQYF

abundance: .
d_gene: .
j_gene: TRBJ2-2
v_gene: TRBV6-2/TRBV6-3
CDR3nt: TGTGCCAGCAGCATACAGGGAGGTATCACCGGGGAGCTGTTTTTT
CDR3aa: CASSIQGGITGELFF

abundance: few
d_gene: TRBD2
j_gene: TRBJ2-3
v_gene: TRBV28
CDR3nt: TGTGCCAGCAGTTTATCAACTAGCGGGAGCTTAGATACGCAGTATTTT
CDR3aa: CASSLSTSGSLDTQYF

abundance: many
d_gene: TRBD2
j_gene: TRBJ2-3
v_gene: TRBV10-3
CDR3nt: TGTGCCATCAGGAATAGCGGGAACAACCCAGATACGCAGTATTTT
CDR3aa: CAIRNSGNNPDTQYF

abundance: many
d_gene: .
j_gene: TRBJ2-2
v_gene: TRBV7-9
CDR3nt: TGTGCCAGCAGCCGAGACACCGGGGAGCTGTTTTTT
CDR3aa: CASSRDTGELFF

abundance: .
d_gene: TRBD2
j_gene: TRBJ2-5
v_gene: TRBV29-1
CDR3nt: TGCAGCGTCGGACTAGCGGACCTTCCGACCCAGTACTTC
CDR3aa: CSVGLADLPTQYF

abundance: few
d_gene: .
j_gene: TRBJ1-6
v_gene: TRBV12-3/TRBV12-4
CDR3nt: TGTGCCAGCAGTTCCCGGGACACCTCACCCCTCCACTTT
CDR3aa: CASSSRDTSPLHF

abundance: .
d_gene: .
j_gene: TRBJ1-1
v_gene: TRBV30
CDR3nt: TGTGCCTGGACGTTGGTTCTGGGATCCCCTGAAGCTTTCTTT
CDR3aa: CAWTLVLGSPEAFF

abundance: few
d_gene: TRBD1
j_gene: TRBJ2-7
v_gene: TRBV5-1
CDR3nt: TGCGCCAGCAGTCCTGGACAGGGAAGCTTCTACGAGCAGTACTTC
CDR3aa: CASSPGQGSFYEQYF

abundance: many
d_gene: .
j_gene: TRBJ2-7
v_gene: TRBV11-2
CDR3nt: TGTGCCAGCAGCTTAGATGGGACACCTCCCTACGAGCAGTACTTC
CDR3aa: CASSLDGTPPYEQYF

abundance: few
d_gene: .
j_gene: TRBJ1-6
v_gene: TRBV28
CDR3nt: TGTGCCAGCAGTTCGGACACCTATAATTCACCCCTCCACTTT
CDR3aa: CASSSDTYNSPLHF

abundance: .
d_gene: TRBD2
j_gene: TRBJ2-3
v_gene: TRBV20-1
CDR3nt: TGCAGTGCTAGAGATTGGGGTCTAGCGGGGGGAAACACAGATACGCAGTATTTT
CDR3aa: CSARDWGLAGGNTDTQYF

abundance: .
d_gene: TRBD1
j_gene: TRBJ2-7
v_gene: TRBV6-5
CDR3nt: TGTGCCAGCAGTTATACCGGACAGGCCTACGAGCAGTACTTC
CDR3aa: CASSYTGQAYEQYF

abundance: few
d_gene: TRBD2
j_gene: TRBJ2-1
v_gene: TRBV5-1
CDR3nt: TGCGCCAGCAGCTCAACTAGCGGGGGGGCTACCTACAATGAGCAGTTCTTC
CDR3aa: CASSSTSGGATYNEQFF

abundance: .
d_gene: .
j_gene: TRBJ2-7
v_gene: TRBV20-1
CDR3nt: TGCAGTGCTAGAGATTTGAGAAGCGGAGCCTCCTACGAGCAGTACTTC
CDR3aa: CSARDLRSGASYEQYF

abundance: few
d_gene: .
j_gene: TRBJ1-6
v_gene: TRBV7-9
CDR3nt: TGTGCCAGCAGCGAAGAGAGGCTGCAAAATTCACCCCTCCACTTT
CDR3aa: CASSEERLQNSPLHF